These T cell receptor beta chains were read from a single sample in a study of shared clonotypes between healthy human individuals. Method: immunoSEQ multiplex PCR; TCRdb's copy keeps in-frame clones and lacks some. This sample has 800,000 to 950,000 clones; about 97% occur once, and the top ten carry 0.2% to 0.25%. Sequencing was performed on naive CD8+ T cells sorted from blood. The receptors were gathered from a man younger than 45 in good health. CDR3s include the opening cysteine and the closing phenylalanine or tryptophan. The order of the fields is clone size, D gene, J gene, V gene, CDR3 protein, CDR3 DNA. A D gene is named only where the DNA matches it firmly. Size values are once, few and many counts, or a class for expanded clones, and some rows have none.

once,TRBD2,TRBJ2-5,TRBV27,CASRRGVNQETQYF,TGTGCCAGCAGGCGGGGGGTGAACCAAGAGACCCAGTACTTC
-,-,TRBJ1-1,TRBV9,CASGLGMNTEAFF,TGTGCCAGCGGGTTAGGGATGAACACTGAAGCTTTCTTT
once,-,TRBJ2-2,TRBV7-9,CASRSTRNTGELFF,TGTGCCAGCAGGTCGACTAGAAACACCGGGGAGCTGTTTTTT
-,-,TRBJ2-7,TRBV2,CASTHTSYEQYF,TGTGCCAGCACCCACACTTCCTACGAGCAGTACTTC
-,-,TRBJ1-5,TRBV7-2,CASSPAPDQPQHF,TGTGCCAGCAGCCCAGCACCTGATCAGCCCCAGCATTTT
-,TRBD2,TRBJ2-3,TRBV18,CASSQIAGVRRDTDTQYF,TGTGCCAGCTCACAGATAGCGGGAGTACGGAGGGACACAGATACGCAGTATTTT
-,TRBD2,TRBJ2-1,TRBV10-1,CASSVTSGRSYNEQFF,TGCGCCAGCAGTGTGACTAGCGGGAGATCCTACAATGAGCAGTTCTTC
-,TRBD2,TRBJ2-7,TRBV4-1,CASSQGHYGLAGVYEQYF,TGCGCCAGCAGCCAAGGACACTATGGACTAGCGGGAGTCTACGAGCAGTACTTC
once,TRBD1,TRBJ2-2,TRBV7-9,CASSWGQGLTGELFF,TGTGCCAGCAGCTGGGGACAGGGACTCACCGGGGAGCTGTTTTTT
-,-,TRBJ1-2,TRBV29-1,CSVPDRKANYGYTF,TGCAGCGTCCCAGACAGGAAAGCTAACTATGGCTACACCTTC
once,TRBD2,TRBJ2-1,TRBV11-3,CASSSRTSGRVYNEQFF,TGTGCCAGCAGCTCTCGGACTAGCGGGAGGGTTTACAATGAGCAGTTCTTC
-,TRBD1,TRBJ1-2,TRBV7-2,CASSLIRGLGYGYTF,TGTGCCAGCAGCTTAATCAGGGGGCTTGGGTATGGCTACACCTTC
-,-,TRBJ2-3,TRBV7-2,CASSSVTVKYGTDTQYF,TGTGCCAGCAGCTCCGTGACGGTGAAATACGGGACAGATACGCAGTATTTT
-,TRBD1,TRBJ1-2,TRBV2,CASPGQGYGYTF,TGTGCCAGCCCGGGACAGGGGTATGGCTACACCTTC
-,-,TRBJ1-2,TRBV7-9,CASIDSFLAGGYTF,TGTGCCAGCATCGACAGCTTCCTGGCCGGCGGCTACACCTTC
-,-,TRBJ2-7,TRBV27,CASSLSVGETYEQYF,TGTGCCAGCAGTTTGTCGGTAGGGGAAACCTACGAGCAGTACTTC
-,-,TRBJ2-7,TRBV5-1,CASRILPGWYEQYF,TGCGCCAGTCGAATCCTCCCAGGGTGGTACGAGCAGTACTTC
-,-,TRBJ1-4,TRBV27,CASRSGLTNEKLFF,TGTGCCAGCAGGTCGGGCCTTACAAATGAAAAACTGTTTTTT
once,-,TRBJ2-7,TRBV28,CASSDITYEQYF,TGTGCCAGCAGCGACATCACCTACGAGCAGTACTTC
-,-,TRBJ2-2,TRBV11-2,CASSPAHWGDTGELFF,TGTGCCAGCAGCCCAGCCCACTGGGGAGACACCGGGGAGCTGTTTTTT
-,-,TRBJ2-1,TRBV7-9,CASSLDRNEQFF,TGTGCCAGCAGCTTAGATAGAAATGAGCAGTTCTTC
-,TRBD2,TRBJ2-7,TRBV10-2,CASSSGRYPGWEQYF,TGCGCCAGCTCTAGCGGGAGGTATCCGGGTTGGGAGCAGTACTTC
-,-,TRBJ2-7,TRBV7-2,CASSRDLSYEQYF,TGTGCCAGCAGCCGGGACTTATCCTACGAGCAGTACTTC
-,TRBD2,TRBJ2-3,TRBV7-9,CASSSARATSGDTDTQYF,TGTGCCAGCAGCTCGGCCAGAGCGACTAGCGGAGACACAGATACGCAGTATTTT
-,-,TRBJ2-3,TRBV7-8,CASSLGVDTQYF,TGTGCCAGCAGCTTAGGGGTGGATACGCAGTATTTT
-,-,TRBJ2-5,TRBV19,CASNSGAAYQETQYF,TGTGCCAGTAATTCCGGGGCAGCGTACCAAGAGACCCAGTACTTC